These 20 T cell receptor beta chains were all obtained from the same sample, sequenced in a study of regulatory T cells in long-lasting Graves disease. Construction of TCR beta libraries relied on iRepertoire HTBI primers and on Arm-PCR targeting CDR3 regions. MiXCR was run by TCRdb on the multiplex PCR reads, yielding one entry per CDR3 protein. The sample has 420,000 or so distinct CDR3 sequences, around 24% seen once. The time point denotes: persistent/refractory GD, antithyroid drugs over 5 years with positive TRAb. PBMCs provided the RNA from which the TCR library was made. Specimen: peripheral blood mononuclear cells (PBMCs), collected when the disease was refractory, from a patient treated with antithyroid drugs. The receptors come from a female donor with Graves disease.

In nucleotides, the CDR3 is TGTGCCAGCAGTTATCTGGCCGGACTCCCGAGCTCCTACGAGCAGTACTTC. Protein: CASSYLAGLPSSYEQYF. The J gene is TRBJ2-7, the V gene TRBV6-2 or TRBV6-3, with D perhaps matching TRBD2 (5 bases). With 3 bases removed from V and 0 bases from J, the gap between germline ends came to 18 bases. The CDR3 consists of 17 residues. Germline V CDR1 and CDR2: MNHEY, SVGEGT.

This clonotype has just a few counts. A read error may account for a junction end that differs from germline. The chain uses TRBV20-1 and TRBJ2-7, with D possibly being TRBD2 (7 bases). This CDR3 is 15 amino acids long. Germline V lookup: CDR1 DFQATT, CDR2 SNEGSKA (reference sequence). This chain's CDR3 is CSAKGGTRKTYGQYF. In nucleotides, the CDR3 is TGCAGTGCCAAGGGGGGGACACGAAAAACCTACGGGCAGTACTTC.

This clonotype was seen more than once but under ten times. This sequence joins TRBV19 and TRBJ1-4; D is possibly TRBD1 (5 bases). V was clipped by 6 bases and J by 3 bases, with 17 bases between them. CDR1 LNHDA and CDR2 SQIVND come from the germline V gene (reference sequence). There are 16 residues in the CDR3. CDR3 coding DNA: TGTGCCAGTAGGACAGCCGCTTCGGCGGCTAATGAAAAACTGTTTTTT. Residues: CASRTAASAANEKLFF.

The chain joins TRBV19 to TRBJ2-4; D possibly corresponds to TRBD1 (5 bases). From germline, CDR1 is LNHDA and CDR2 SQIVND (reference sequence). V was shortened by 10 bases and J by 0 bases, with 10 bases between the two germline ends. The CDR3 totals 13 residues. The CDR3 sequence is CATQDLAKNIQYF. DNA for the CDR3: TGTGCCACACAGGACCTAGCCAAAAACATTCAGTACTTC.

This clonotype came up many times. The chain links TRBV20-1 to TRBJ2-7; 15 bases agree with TRBD2. From germline, CDR1 is DFQATT and CDR2 SNEGSKA (reference sequence). Trimming took 3 bases from V and 5 from J; bases not matched to a gene: 11. This CDR3 is built from 17 residues. DNA of the CDR3: TGCAGTGCTAGTAGTCCCGTGGGACTAGCGGGAGGTGACGAGCAGTACTTC. Protein: CSASSPVGLAGGDEQYF.

This clonotype showed up just a few times. The chain links TRBV27 to TRBJ2-1; D is perhaps TRBD2 (5 bases). The CDR3 has 15 residues. V shed 5 bases and J shed 10 bases, with 21 bases lying between them. Per the germline V gene, CDR1 is MNHEY and CDR2 is SMNVEV (reference sequence). The CDR3 DNA sequence: TGTGCCAGCAGTCCCAGGCCTAGCACCGATCGCGAGCAGTTCTTC. This codes for CASSPRPSTDREQFF.

This clonotype showed up many times. The chain links TRBV2 to TRBJ2-4; 12 bases are shared with TRBD2. CDR1 is SNHLY and CDR2 is FYNNEI in the germline V gene. The CDR3 spans 17 residues. Germline trimming cut 0 bases from V and 4 bases from J; bases unmatched to any gene: 4. CDR3 loop: CASSEALLAGGKNIQYF. CDR3 bases: TGTGCCAGCAGTGAAGCGCTTCTAGCGGGAGGGAAAAACATTCAGTACTTC.

This clonotype was seen only a few times. The chain has TRBV29-1 and TRBJ2-7; D is possibly TRBD2 (10 bases). V was pared by 3 bases and J by 0 bases, with 21 bases between. The CDR3 covers 17 residues. From germline, CDR1 is SQVTM and CDR2 ANQGSEA. Here the CDR3 DNA reads TGCAGCGTTGAGGGGACAGGGACTAGCGCGAGCTCCTACGAGCAGTACTTC. This sequence encodes CSVEGTGTSASSYEQYF.

This clonotype has ten or more counts. The genes are TRBV28 and TRBJ1-1; D gene uncertain. The CDR3 runs to 12 residues. Trimming removed 3 bases from V and 4 bases from J, with 6 bases in between. Germline CDR1 reads MDHEN; CDR2 reads SYDVKM. The CDR3 spells CASSLRSTEAFF. In DNA, the CDR3 is TGTGCCAGCAGTTTGAGGAGCACTGAAGCTTTCTTT.

This clonotype occurred many times. This sequence joins TRBV12-3 or TRBV12-4 and TRBJ1-1; D remains unclear. The CDR3 spans 12 residues. Trimming took off 5 bases at V and 4 bases at J, with 8 bases between the two ends. The CDR3, as DNA: TGTGCCAGCAGTCCCCTCCCCACTGAAGCTTTCTTT. Protein: CASSPLPTEAFF.

This clonotype was seen repeatedly, ten times or more. A read error may produce the germline difference seen at one junction end. This chain joins TRBV7-9 and TRBJ2-5; possibly TRBD2 for D (6 bases). CDR3 length equals 14 residues. From germline, CDR1 is SEHNR and CDR2 FQNEAQ (reference sequence). The DNA of the CDR3 is TGCGCCAGCAGCTTGGAGGGTTCTCAAGAGACCCAGTACTTC. Translation gives CASSLEGSQETQYF.

In its sample, this clonotype was seen a few times. J is TRBJ2-5 and V is TRBV7-6, with TRBD2 matching 7 bases. V lost 5 bases to trimming and J lost 4 bases; unmatched junction nucleotides: 7. The CDR3 is made up of 14 amino acids. CDR1 SGHVS and CDR2 FNYEAQ come from the germline V gene. The CDR3 DNA reads as TGTGCCAGCAGCGTCTCAGCGGGAAGAGAGACCCAGTACTTC. Amino acid sequence: CASSVSAGRETQYF.

This clonotype showed up just a few times. This chain uses TRBV5-1 with TRBJ2-7; 7 bases line up with TRBD1. This CDR3 region has 14 residues. Germline CDR1 SGHRS, CDR2 YFSETQ. The V and J ends lost 5 bases and 6 bases, in that order; junction bases with no gene match: 11. The CDR3 nucleotides read TGCGCCAGCAGTCGGACAGGCCCCTATGGCGAGCAGTACTTC. It translates to CASSRTGPYGEQYF.

For this clonotype: One end of the junction is discordant with germline, which a read error may explain. The CDR3, as DNA: TGTGCCAGCAGTTTCAAGGGGAACACTGAAGCTTCCTTT. Amino acid sequence: CASSFKGNTEASF. V usage is TRBV12-3 or TRBV12-4 and J usage is TRBJ1-1, with D possibly TRBD1 on 5 matching bases. The CDR3 has 13 amino acids.

V and J are TRBV6-1 and TRBJ2-3; perhaps TRBD1 as D (6 bases). This CDR3 is built from 15 residues. Trimming cost V 1 base and J 4 bases, with 12 bases left between them. Germline CDR1 reads MNHNS; CDR2 reads SASEGT. CDR3 amino acids: CASSEGTGTPDTQYF. The CDR3 DNA reads TGTGCCAGCAGTGAAGGAACAGGGACCCCAGATACGCAGTATTTT.

The rearrangement joins TRBV29-1 to TRBJ2-7; D may correspond to TRBD1 or TRBD2 (6 bases each). Trimming removed 3 bases from V and 4 bases from J, with 28 bases in between. The length of the CDR3 is 18 residues. From germline, CDR1 is SQVTM and CDR2 ANQGSEA. CDR3 DNA sequence: TGCAGCGTTGACCTATTGTCCCATAGGGGGGCAGGGAGGTACGAGCAGTACTTC. As protein: CSVDLLSHRGAGRYEQYF.

This clonotype was recorded once. The chain recombines TRBV7-3 with TRBJ2-1; 9 bases line up with TRBD2. Germline lookup yields CDR1 SGHTA and CDR2 FQGTGA. V lost 0 bases and J lost 10; bases outside the gene matches: 10. The CDR3 runs 16 residues. The CDR3 reads CASSLTQVAGEAEQFF. The DNA for the CDR3 is TGTGCCAGCAGCTTAACGCAAGTAGCGGGAGAGGCGGAGCAGTTCTTC.

This clonotype was seen more than once but under ten times. The gene calls are TRBV24-1 and TRBJ1-1; D might be TRBD1 (5 bases). Between the trimmed V and J ends, which lost 8 bases and 3 bases, there was a span of 15 bases. The CDR3 has 14 residues. The V gene's germline CDR1 is KGHDR and CDR2 SFDVKD. As DNA, the CDR3 is TGTGCCACCAATGCCCCCGGGGCCTACACTGAAGCTTTCTTT. Its protein product is CATNAPGAYTEAFF.

This clonotype was detected ten times or more. The rearrangement links TRBV6-1 to TRBJ2-7; 8 nucleotides align to TRBD2. The CDR3 extends over 14 amino acids. The V gene's germline CDR1 is MNHNS and CDR2 SASEGT. Trimming at V came to 4 bases and at J to 4 bases, leaving 6 bases not matched to a gene. DNA of the CDR3: TGTGCCAGCAGTGGTAGCGGGAAAATTTACGAGCAGTACTTC. Translation: CASSGSGKIYEQYF.

This clonotype was seen ten or more times. The rearrangement links TRBV11-1 to TRBJ2-7; D gene uncertain. CDR1 is SGHAT and CDR2 is FQDESV in the germline V gene (reference sequence). Trimming took off 8 bases at V and 2 bases at J, with 13 bases between the two ends. CDR3 size: 13 residues. CDR3 sequence: CASPPDGTYEQYF. CDR3 DNA sequence: TGTGCCAGCCCTCCCGACGGAACCTACGAGCAGTACTTC. The variable domain in full, with the rest retrieved from reference TRBV11-1 and TRBJ2-7, is EAEVAQSPRYKITEKSQAVAFWCDPISGHATLYWYRQILGQGPELLVQFQDESVVDDSQLPKDRFSAERLKGVDSTLKIQPAELGDSAMYLCASPPDGTYEQYFGPGTRLTVT.